Included here is one T cell receptor (beta chain) sequence, with context. The antigen it binds to is not known. Per-base quality was not reported, and no clone a single base away is much larger than it. Library construction relied on RT-PCR. The data were produced on an Illumina HiSeq 2500. TCRdb reanalyzed the raw reads on its own, using fastp at Q25 for trimming and MiXCR for clone calling, and kept in-frame beta chains. Every CDR3 protein is listed once, alongside the most common genes and DNA of its rows. Present in this sample are about 540,000 distinct CDR3 sequences, roughly 23% of which were seen just once. The ten largest clones add up to about 3% of the sample. This record comes from a study of response to subunit inactivated influenza vaccine (dated by TCRdb to 2016 to 2019). A note on the overall study: Deep quantitative T cell receptor repertoire profiling was used in the study to track responses to a trivalent subunit inactivated influenza vaccine.

Cut back by 0 bases and 5 bases, the V and J ends lie 12 bases apart. The CDR3 sequence holds 16 residues, the cysteine and phenylalanine included. Only CDR3 DNA remains: 48 bases, in frame from the first base. Taken from the germline V gene, the CDR1 and CDR2 loops are SGHRS and YFSETQ. General conclusions and limits of the study: The authors proposed that each seasonal influenza vaccination may bring in only a limited number of new T cells.

The same specimen was also included in a second study, on T cells expressing NK-cell markers. As the second publication notes: The TCR beta cDNA libraries were made using 5'RACE template switching, a step that added both a universal primer site and unique molecular identifiers. In sorted CD3+CD56+NKG2C+, CD3+CD56+NKG2C- and CD3+CD56-NKG2C+ T-cell subsets from eight or nine donors, TCR beta-chain repertoires were profiled. Of the eight sequenced donors, seven were found to be HCMV-seropositive and one was found to be HCMV-seronegative. To restrict sorting to alphabetaTCR-expressing T cells, an anti-gammadeltaTCR antibody was added in several experiments. In six donors, the dominant CD3+CD56+NKG2C+ clonotypes were among the top 10 CD8+ clonotypes and accounted for about 1.0-7.0% of CD8+ T cells. Those dominant clonotypes were again the most abundant among CD3+CD56-NKG2C+ cells in a few donors, at about 28.3-60.1%. Whether the expanded NKG2C-expressing T cell clones were specific for HCMV antigens was left unclear. Randomly selected healthy volunteers, three men and five women, were used as the eight sequenced donors. A commercial ELISA kit detecting HCMV-specific IgG in serum was used to determine HCMV serostatus. Ficoll density gradient centrifugation was used to isolate peripheral blood mononuclear cells from blood. Using Miltenyi isolation kits, CD4+ and CD8+ T cells were isolated from PBMC through magnetic immunoseparation. Priming for cDNA synthesis came from the TCR beta constant segment, and two successive PCR amplification steps followed. Libraries were sequenced as 2 x 150 bp reads on Illumina HiSeq 2000/2500, MiSeq or NextSeq. MIGEC handled demultiplexing of the reads and grouping by UMI, while MiTCR was used to assemble and quantify clonotypes. To remove erroneous sequences, TCR cDNA sequences were retained only when supported by two or more reads. The tcR package was used for downstream repertoire analysis, and clonotypes were matched between fractions using CDR3 nucleotide sequence together with V segment. Antigen specificity was annotated against VDJdb with VDJmatch, allowing one amino acid substitution in CDR3.

The sequence is built from TRBV5-1 and TRBJ1-6, with the D segment identity uncertain. The input for sequencing was CD4+ T cells sorted from PBMCs, taken 12 days after vaccination. This receptor was obtained from a man over 45 who received an inactivated influenza vaccine. Donor details come from another sample of the same person, matched by shared clones. The CDR3 protein is CASSLEGRFHNSPLHF. The DNA sequence is TGCGCCAGCAGCTTGGAAGGCCGATTCCATAATTCACCCCTCCACTTT.